Included here is one T cell receptor beta chain sequence, with context. This sample is part of a study of blood T cell repertoires in COVID-19. About the study: Sources were T cells, B-cell-depleted T cells, or PBMCs; the material itself was cDNA or gDNA.

Sequenced by immunoSEQ multiplex PCR; TCRdb stores in-frame clones only, minus some. The data hold about 240,000 clones, with around 89% observed a single time. This study enrolled people aged about 18 to 90 from 24 US geographic areas. The CDR3 contains 16 residues. V was clipped by 5 bases and J by 0 bases; unmatched bases: 4. Germline loops: CDR1 SGHVS, CDR2 FQNEAQ. The sample taken for sequencing was PBMCs or T cells enriched from blood (not recorded which). The chain has TRBV7-8 and TRBJ2-5, with 12 positions matching TRBD2. The clonotype originates from a woman aged 30 to 39 who had recovered from COVID-19. The CDR3 DNA is TGTGCCAGCAGCCCCTGGACTAGCGGGAACCAAGAGACCCAGTACTTC. Encoded protein: CASSPWTSGNQETQYF.